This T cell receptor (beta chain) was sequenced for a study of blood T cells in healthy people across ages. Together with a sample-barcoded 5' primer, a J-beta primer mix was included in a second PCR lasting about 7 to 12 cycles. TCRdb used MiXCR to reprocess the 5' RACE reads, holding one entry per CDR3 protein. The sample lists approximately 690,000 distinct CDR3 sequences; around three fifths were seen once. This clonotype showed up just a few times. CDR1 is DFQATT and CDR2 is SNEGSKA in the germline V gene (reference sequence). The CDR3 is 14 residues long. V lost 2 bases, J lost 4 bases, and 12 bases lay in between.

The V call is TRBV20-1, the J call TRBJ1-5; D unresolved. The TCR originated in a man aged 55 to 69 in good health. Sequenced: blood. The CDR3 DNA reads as TGCAGTGCTAGAAGTCTTGTTCGGAATCAGCCCCAGCATTTT. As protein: CSARSLVRNQPQHF.